This TCR beta chain appears in the sequencing data of a study of type 1 and type 2 diabetes patients. PCR was run on genomic DNA. The TCR beta CDR3 region was amplified using 30 forward and 13 reverse primers. TCRdb re-derived calls from the multiplex PCR reads in MiXCR, one entry per CDR3 protein. The sample has fewer than 350,000 distinct CDR3 sequences, roughly 50% seen once. The CDR3 sequence is 14 residues long. CDR1 LGHNA and CDR2 YSLEER come from the germline V gene. Trimming cost V 0 bases and J 0 bases, with 4 bases left between them. The chain links TRBV4-3 to TRBJ2-3, with D unresolved. Material for sequencing was peripheral blood mononuclear cells (PBMCs). The TCR originated in a man aged 18 to 35 with type 2 diabetes. The chain's CDR3 is CASSQDLSTDTQYF. CDR3 DNA sequence: TGCGCCAGCAGCCAAGATCTCAGCACAGATACGCAGTATTTT.